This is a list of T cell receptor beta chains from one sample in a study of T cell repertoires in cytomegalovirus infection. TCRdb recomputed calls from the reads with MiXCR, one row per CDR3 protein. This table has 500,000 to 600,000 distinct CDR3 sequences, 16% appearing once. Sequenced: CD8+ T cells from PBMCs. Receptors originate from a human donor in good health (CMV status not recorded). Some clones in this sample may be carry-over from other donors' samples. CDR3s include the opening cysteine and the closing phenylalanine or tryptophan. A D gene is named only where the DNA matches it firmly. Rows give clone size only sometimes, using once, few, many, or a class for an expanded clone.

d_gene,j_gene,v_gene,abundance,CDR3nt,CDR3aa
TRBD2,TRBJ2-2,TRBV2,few,TGTGCCAGCAGTGACAGGGACAGACCTAGCGGGAGAAACACCGGGGAGCTGTTTTTT,CASSDRDRPSGRNTGELFF
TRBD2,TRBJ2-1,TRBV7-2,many,TGTGCCAGCAGCTTACGGCGGACTAGCGCGACTGAGCAGTTCTTC,CASSLRRTSATEQFF
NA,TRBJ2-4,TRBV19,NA,TGTGCCAGTAGTATTAACGCCCTACATCCCAAAAACATTCAGTACTTC,CASSINALHPKNIQYF
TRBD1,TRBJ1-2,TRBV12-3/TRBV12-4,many,TGTGCCAGCAGCTTAGAGGGACAGTTCTATGGCTACACCTTC,CASSLEGQFYGYTF
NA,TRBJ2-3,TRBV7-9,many,TGTGCCAGCAGCACGTCCGTCGACGTAAGACGGGGAAGCACAGATACGCAGTATTTT,CASSTSVDVRRGSTDTQYF
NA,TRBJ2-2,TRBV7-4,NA,TGTGCCAGCAGCCCCGCGGGGCGGGAGCTGTTTTTT,CASSPAGRELFF
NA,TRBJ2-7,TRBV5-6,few,TGTGCCAGCAGTCCTAGTCTAGCACGATACCCCGACGAGCAGTACTTC,CASSPSLARYPDEQYF
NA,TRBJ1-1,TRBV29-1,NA,TGCAGCTCCGCGGGAGAGATGAACACTGAAGCTTTCTTT,CSSAGEMNTEAFF
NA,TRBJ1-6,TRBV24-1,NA,TGTGCCACCAGTGACGGGGGAACCCTCAATTCACCCCTCCACTTT,CATSDGGTLNSPLHF
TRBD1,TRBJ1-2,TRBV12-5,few,TGTGCTAGCAAGCTGCCGATGCAGGGGGCGCGAGGTGGCTACACCTTC,CASKLPMQGARGGYTF
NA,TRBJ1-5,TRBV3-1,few,TGTGCCAGCAGCCAAGGGAACCCAGGGTCAAGATTCAATCAGCCCCAGCATTTT,CASSQGNPGSRFNQPQHF
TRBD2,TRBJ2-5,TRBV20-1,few,TGCAGTGCTTCCCCGGGACTAGCGGGACCCTGGGGTACCGGGGAGACCCAGTACTTC,CSASPGLAGPWGTGETQYF
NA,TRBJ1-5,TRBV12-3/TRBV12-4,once,TGTGCAAGCAAAGGGGGAGGTAGAAATCAGCCCCAGCATTTT,CASKGGGRNQPQHF
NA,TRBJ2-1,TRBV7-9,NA,TGTGCCAGCCGGGACGCCTCCTACAATGAGCAGTTCTTC,CASRDASYNEQFF
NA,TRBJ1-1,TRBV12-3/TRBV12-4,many,TGTGCCAGCAGTGCCGCTGCAGGACGGCACACTGAAGCTTTCTTT,CASSAAAGRHTEAFF
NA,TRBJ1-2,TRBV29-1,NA,TGCAGCGTTGAAGGCGCCGCGTATGGCTACACCTTC,CSVEGAAYGYTF
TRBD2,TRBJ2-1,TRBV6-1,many,TGTGCCAGCAGTGACCAGCGGGAGTTGGGGACGAATGAGCAGTTCTTC,CASSDQRELGTNEQFF
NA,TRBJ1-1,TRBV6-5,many,TGTGCCAGCAGTTACTGGGGACGGGAAGCTTTCTTT,CASSYWGREAFF
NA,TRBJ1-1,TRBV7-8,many,TGTGCCAGCAGCCCCTCCCGGGATCTGAACACTGAAGCTTTCTTT,CASSPSRDLNTEAFF
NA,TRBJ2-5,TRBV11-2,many,TGTGCCAGCAGCTCCCCGGCGGGGCGGGGAGAGACCCAGTACTTC,CASSSPAGRGETQYF
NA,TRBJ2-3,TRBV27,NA,TGTGCCAGCAGTTTGCAGTCATACTCTTACACAGATACGCAGTATTTT,CASSLQSYSYTDTQYF
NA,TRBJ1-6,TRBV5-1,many,TGCGCCAGCAGCTTGCGGGACACCTATAATTCACCCCTCCACTTT,CASSLRDTYNSPLHF
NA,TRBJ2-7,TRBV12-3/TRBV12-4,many,TGTGCCAGCAGTCCGGAAGGGGCCGCGGGGCCTACCGAGCAGTACTTC,CASSPEGAAGPTEQYF
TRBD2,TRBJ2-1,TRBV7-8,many,TGTGCCAGCAGCAGAGGGACTAGCGGAAACAATGAGCAGTTCTTC,CASSRGTSGNNEQFF
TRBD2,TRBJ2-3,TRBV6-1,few,TGTGCCAGCAGTGAAGCGCGACTAGCGGGGGGAGTGGATACGCAGTATTTT,CASSEARLAGGVDTQYF
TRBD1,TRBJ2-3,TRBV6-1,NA,TGTGCCAGCAGTGAGGGACAGGGATTGGATACGCAGTATTTT,CASSEGQGLDTQYF
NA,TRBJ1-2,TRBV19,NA,TGTGCCAGTACCCCTTTTGAGTCATCCCACTCTAACTATGGCTACACCTTC,CASTPFESSHSNYGYTF
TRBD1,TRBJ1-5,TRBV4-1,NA,TGTGCCAGCAGCCAAGAGGCGGTAACAGGGGAGGTTTATCAGCCCCAGCATTTT,CASSQEAVTGEVYQPQHF
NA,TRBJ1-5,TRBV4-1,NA,TGCGCCAGCAGCCCCTGTTATCCAAGCAATCAGCCCCAGCATTTT,CASSPCYPSNQPQHF
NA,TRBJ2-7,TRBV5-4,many,TGTGCCAGCACCTCTCGTGATAGCGGCCACGAGCAGTACTTC,CASTSRDSGHEQYF
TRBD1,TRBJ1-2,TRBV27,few,TGTGCCAGCAGCAAAGAACAGGGGTCTAACTATGGCTACACCTTC,CASSKEQGSNYGYTF
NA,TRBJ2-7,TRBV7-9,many,TGTGCCAGCAGCGATATGGACAGAAGCTACGAGCAGTACTTC,CASSDMDRSYEQYF
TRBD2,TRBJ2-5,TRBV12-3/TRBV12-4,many,TGTGCCAGCAGCACCTCCTCCTTCTCGCGGGGGAGGAGTAAAGAGACCCAGTACTTC,CASSTSSFSRGRSKETQYF
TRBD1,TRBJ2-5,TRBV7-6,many,TGTGCCAGCAGCTTCAGGGGGCGGGAGACCCAGTACTTC,CASSFRGRETQYF
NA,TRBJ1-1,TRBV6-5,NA,TGTGCCAGCAGTTTTACGTCTGGAGGAAACACTGAAGCTTTCTTT,CASSFTSGGNTEAFF
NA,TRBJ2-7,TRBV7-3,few,TGTGCCAGCAGTTCGACCGGGGGTAACGAGCAGTACTTC,CASSSTGGNEQYF
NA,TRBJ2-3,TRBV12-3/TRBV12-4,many,TGTGCCAGCAGGGACGCACGAGATACGCAGTATTTT,CASRDARDTQYF
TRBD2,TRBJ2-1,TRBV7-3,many,TGTGCCAGCAGCCCCTTTAGCGGGGGAACTCGGGATGAGCAGTTCTTC,CASSPFSGGTRDEQFF
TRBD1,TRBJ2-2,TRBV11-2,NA,TGTGCCAGCAGCTTAGACGTCTCGGGACAGGGGAACACCGGGGAGCTGTTTTTT,CASSLDVSGQGNTGELFF
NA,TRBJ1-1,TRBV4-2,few,TGTGCCAGCAGCCAAGATGGGGGAACTGTTATGAACACTGAAGCTTTCTTT,CASSQDGGTVMNTEAFF
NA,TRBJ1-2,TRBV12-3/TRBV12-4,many,TGTGCCAGCAGAAGGTCGGTCACACTTGGGGAGACCTTC,CASRRSVTLGETF
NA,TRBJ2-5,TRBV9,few,TGTGCCAGCAGCGTAGGGCCGGTTCAAGAGACCCAGTACTTC,CASSVGPVQETQYF
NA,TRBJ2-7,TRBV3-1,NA,TGTGCCAGCAGCCCCCCGAGGAGCTCCTACGAGCAGTACTTC,CASSPPRSSYEQYF
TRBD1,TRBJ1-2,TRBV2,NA,TGTGCCAGCAGTCCTACAGGGGTGGATGGCTACACCTTC,CASSPTGVDGYTF
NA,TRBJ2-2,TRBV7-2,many,TGTGCCAGCAGCTTAGTGTCCGGGGAGCTGTTTTTT,CASSLVSGELFF
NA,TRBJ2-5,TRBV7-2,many,TGTGCCAGCAGCTTATACAGGACTAACATCCAAGAGACCCAGTACTTC,CASSLYRTNIQETQYF
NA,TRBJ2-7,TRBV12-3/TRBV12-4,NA,TGTGCCAGCAGTCACGGACAGTCCTACGAGCAGTACTTC,CASSHGQSYEQYF
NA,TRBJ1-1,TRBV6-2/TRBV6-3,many,TGTGCCAGCAAGGCGGTAGAGGAAGCTTTCTTT,CASKAVEEAFF
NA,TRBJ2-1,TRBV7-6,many,TGTGCCAGCAGCTCACCGGACTTGAACAATGAGCAGTTCTTC,CASSSPDLNNEQFF
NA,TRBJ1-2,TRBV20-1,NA,TGCAGTGCTAGTGTTAGGGGGTACGGCTACACCTTC,CSASVRGYGYTF
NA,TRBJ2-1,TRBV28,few,TGTGCCAGCAGTTTACTGGACTCCAGCTCCTACAATGAGCAGTTCTTC,CASSLLDSSSYNEQFF
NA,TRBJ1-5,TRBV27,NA,TGTGCCAGCAGTTTAATGGGAGGTCAGCCCCAGCATTTT,CASSLMGGQPQHF